This entry concerns a single T cell receptor (beta chain). The antigen remains undetermined. Primers for the PCR totalled 60 Vbeta and 13 Jbeta. This table comes from immunoSEQ multiplex PCR, and its TCRdb copy is limited to in-frame clones, with some not included. The table lists more than 150,000 clones, roughly 83% of them singletons. V was shortened by 8 bases and J by 2 bases, with 19 bases between the two germline ends. Per germline, CDR1 MNHNS and CDR2 SASEGT. The CDR3 totals 15 residues. These data belong to a study of cytomegalovirus exposure and HLA in healthy donors. Overall study context: About 80 million unique TCRs from HLA-typed donors were held in an early data release. In terms of ancestry, the Caucasian-associated cluster contained roughly 80% of the approximately 400 genotyped donors. Study-wide results and limits: Among TCR beta chains, those listed as cytomegalovirus-associated numbered 164. Later, TCR association rates were found to vary by HLA locus, highest for DRB1 and lowest for HLA-C.

V and J are TRBV6-1 and TRBJ2-7; TRBD1 is a possible D gene (6 bases). The clonotype comes from a boy between 10 and 17 years old in good health and CMV-seronegative. The material sequenced was PBMCs. As DNA, the CDR3 is TGTGCCAGCGAGAAACAGGGCGGGCCCGCCTACGAGCAGTACTTC. It specifies CASEKQGGPAYEQYF.